These 25 T cell receptor beta chains came from one sample sequenced in a study of beta chain features in type 1 diabetes. The investigators reverse transcribed all of the isolated RNA, so they sequenced expressed TCRB transcripts. Measured with immunoSEQ multiplex PCR; TCRdb has only the in-frame clones, and not every one. The sample consists of 900,000 or so clones, under 20% of them appearing once. Sequencing input: naive CD4+ T cells from blood. The origin of the receptors is a woman younger than 30 in good health.

This clone has just one count. Without the conserved terminal phenylalanine or tryptophan, this CDR3 likely stems from a read error. The chain combines TRBV23-1 with TRBJ2-7; no definite D call. TRBV23-1 is classed as an ORF, of uncertain function. The CDR3 sequence is 11 residues long. Between the trimmed V and J ends, which lost 4 bases and 7 bases, there was a span of 8 bases. The CDR3: CASSPWDEQYL. The CDR3, as DNA: TGCGCCAGCAGTCCCTGGGATGAGCAGTACCTC.

This clone was picked up a small number of times. The rearrangement links TRBV2 to TRBJ1-5, with D possibly matching TRBD1 (6 bases). Germline V CDR1 and CDR2: SNHLY, FYNNEI. Trimming stripped 1 base from V and 6 bases from J, with 13 bases between. The length of the CDR3 is 15 residues. The CDR3 DNA reads as TGTGCCAGCAGTGAAGATCGGGGGGGCAGTCAGCCCCAGCATTTT. This sequence encodes CASSEDRGGSQPQHF.

The V call is TRBV5-1, the J call TRBJ2-1, with 11 bases aligning to TRBD2. The germline V gene has CDR1 SGHRS and CDR2 YFSETQ. The V segment lost 4 bases and the J segment 9 bases; nucleotides outside the gene matches: 12. The CDR3 consists of 16 residues. CDR3 region: CASSPGLAVALGEQFF. The CDR3 nucleotides are TGCGCCAGCAGCCCGGGACTAGCGGTCGCACTTGGTGAGCAGTTCTTC.

This clone appeared a few times. The CDR3 nucleotides are TGTGCCAGCTCACCACCGCGCACAGGAGAGGGCTACACCTTC. This translates into CASSPPRTGEGYTF. The rearrangement joins TRBV18 to TRBJ1-2; D might be TRBD1 (5 bases). Per the germline V gene, CDR1 is KGHSH and CDR2 is LQKENI. The CDR3 spans 14 residues. With 0 bases removed from V and 8 bases from J, the gap between germline ends came to 13 bases.

The sample holds a few counts of this clone. At one of its ends the junction is not consistent with the germline gene, which may arise from a read error. The chain joins TRBV28 to TRBJ1-3; the D gene could be TRBD1 or TRBD2 (6 bases each). The J call is in doubt because the DNA end fits TRBJ2-2 better. Per germline, CDR1 MDHEN and CDR2 SYDVKM. CDR3 length: 12 amino acids. Here the CDR3 DNA reads TGCGCGGAGGGGGCGAACACCGGGGAGCTGTTTTTT. It encodes CAEGANTGELFF.

This clone was seen a handful of times. The chain employs TRBV29-1 and TRBJ1-4, with D possibly TRBD1 on 5 matching bases. Germline loops: CDR1 SQVTM, CDR2 ANQGSEA. The CDR3 runs 14 residues. With 0 bases removed from V and 4 bases from J, the gap between germline ends came to 9 bases. The CDR3 is CSVEDHRYNEKLFF. The CDR3 DNA is TGCAGCGTTGAAGATCACAGGTATAATGAAAAACTGTTTTTT.

The V and J genes are TRBV15 and TRBJ2-7; D uncertain. This CDR3 spans 12 amino acids. Germline loops: CDR1 LNHNV, CDR2 YYDKDF (reference sequence). Trimming left V 2 bases short and J 3 bases short, with 5 bases between. CDR3 nucleotides: TGTGCCACCAGCAGACGATACTACGAGCAGTACTTC. Protein sequence: CATSRRYYEQYF.

This clone was observed a few times. This sample also contains other DNA sequences that code for the same CDR3. The chain links TRBV5-1 to TRBJ1-1; D is possibly TRBD1 (5 bases). Germline V gene lookup returns CDR1 SGHRS and CDR2 YFSETQ. The CDR3 has 15 residues. With 0 bases removed from V and 8 bases from J, the gap between germline ends came to 17 bases. The chain's CDR3 is CASSLEAARGTEAFF. CDR3 nucleotide sequence: TGCGCCAGCAGCTTGGAGGCGGCGCGGGGGACCGAAGCTTTCTTT. Drawing the rest from reference TRBV5-1 and TRBJ1-1, the complete variable domain is KAGVTQTPRYLIKTRGQQVTLSCSPISGHRSVSWYQQTPGQGLQFLFEYFSETQRNKGNFPGRFSGRQFSNSRSEMNVSTLELGDSALYLCASSLEAARGTEAFFGQGTRLTVV.

There are a few counts of this clone. V usage is TRBV9 and J usage is TRBJ2-5; 7 nucleotides match TRBD2. This CDR3 has 15 amino acids. CDR1 SGDLS and CDR2 YYNGEE come from the germline V gene. V was pared by 4 bases and J by 5 bases, with 11 bases of the junction left unmatched. The CDR3 sequence is CASSLAGGTAETQYF. CDR3 bases: TGTGCCAGCAGCCTAGCCGGGGGGACGGCGGAGACCCAGTACTTC.

The J gene is TRBJ2-1, the V gene TRBV7-2, with D maybe TRBD2 (5 bases). Germline CDR1 SGHTA, CDR2 FQGNSA. This CDR3 is built from 14 residues. V lost 5 bases, J lost 10 bases, and 18 bases lay in between. This CDR3 is CASSPPTGFWEQFF. CDR3 DNA: TGTGCCAGCAGCCCGCCGACGGGGTTTTGGGAGCAGTTCTTC.

Concerning this clone itself: Other DNA sequences of this sample code for an identical CDR3. V is TRBV18 and J is TRBJ2-7, with TRBD1 as a possible D gene (6 bases). The CDR3 has 14 amino acids. Per the germline V gene, CDR1 is KGHSH and CDR2 is LQKENI. V lost 4 bases and J 6 bases, leaving 16 bases between the germline ends. CDR3: CASSLKLQGREQYF. The CDR3 DNA sequence: TGTGCCAGCTCACTAAAGCTCCAGGGGCGCGAGCAGTACTTC.

This clone was seen only a few times. The V and J genes are TRBV7-9 and TRBJ2-7; 9 bases match TRBD2. The V segment lost 5 bases and the J segment 11 bases; nucleotides outside the gene matches: 4. Germline loops: CDR1 SEHNR, CDR2 FQNEAQ (reference sequence). The CDR3 loop spans 11 amino acids. The CDR3 here is CASSQSGGKYF. CDR3 nucleotide sequence: TGTGCCAGCAGCCAGAGCGGGGGGAAGTACTTC. The whole variable domain, filled in from reference TRBV7-9 and TRBJ2-7, reads DTGVSQNPRHKITKRGQNVTFRCDPISEHNRLYWYRQTLGQGPEFLTYFQNEAQLEKSRLLSDRFSAERPKGSFSTLEIQRTEQGDSAMYLCASSQSGGKYFGPGTRLTVT.

The chain has TRBV27 and TRBJ2-1; 9 positions agree with TRBD1. The CDR3 spans 15 residues. Unmatched junction bases numbered 5, after V lost 3 bases and J lost 5 bases. The germline V gene has CDR1 MNHEY and CDR2 SMNVEV (reference sequence). CDR3 amino acids: CASSFTGTGNNEQFF. The CDR3 nucleotides read TGTGCCAGCAGTTTCACCGGGACAGGGAACAATGAGCAGTTCTTC.

In regard to this clone: Other DNA sequences from this sample encode an identical CDR3 as well. The chain couples TRBV7-2 to TRBJ1-2; maybe TRBD1 (6 bases). V was cut by 1 base and J by 4 bases, with 10 bases left in between. CDR1 SGHTA and CDR2 FQGNSA come from the germline V gene. This CDR3 comprises 14 residues. DNA for the CDR3: TGTGCCAGCAGCTTAGGAAGGGGGGGCTATGGCTACACCTTC. It translates to CASSLGRGGYGYTF. Complete variable domain (other parts from reference TRBV7-2 and TRBJ1-2): GAGVSQSPSNKVTEKGKDVELRCDPISGHTALYWYRQSLGQGLEFLIYFQGNSAPDKSGLPSDRFSAERTGGSVSTLTIQRTQQEDSAVYLCASSLGRGGYGYTFGSGTRLTVV.

The chain couples TRBV25-1 to TRBJ1-4; D is uncertain. The CDR3 extends over 15 amino acids. Germline loops: CDR1 MGHDK, CDR2 SYGVNS. V was cut by 3 bases and J by 4 bases, with 12 bases left in between. CDR3 loop: CASSESRGDNEKLFF. The CDR3, as DNA: TGTGCCAGCAGTGAGTCCCGGGGAGATAATGAAAAACTGTTTTTT.

The chain employs TRBV6-6 and TRBJ1-2; the D is unclear. CDR1 is MNHNY and CDR2 is SVGAGI in the germline V gene (reference sequence). V lost 6 bases to trimming and J lost 2 bases, with 10 bases between them. This CDR3 contains 13 residues. The CDR3 DNA reads TGTGCCAGCAGGCTGGACGCAAACTATGGCTACACCTTC. This encodes CASRLDANYGYTF.

V gene TRBV5-1 combines with J gene TRBJ1-1, with D possibly TRBD1 on 5 matching bases. Germline CDR1 reads SGHRS; CDR2 reads YFSETQ. Trimming cost V 7 bases and J 0 bases, with 16 bases left between them. CDR3 length: 15 amino acids. In nucleotides, the CDR3 is TGCGCCAGCGTAGGGGAAGGGAAGGTGAACACTGAAGCTTTCTTT. This sequence encodes CASVGEGKVNTEAFF.

The chain employs TRBV5-1 and TRBJ1-2, with D tentatively TRBD1 (5 bases). Trimming cost V 5 bases and J 5 bases, with 16 bases left between them. CDR3 length equals 14 residues. CDR1 and CDR2 from the germline V gene are SGHRS and YFSETQ. The CDR3 protein is CASSVQGQTYGYTF. The CDR3 DNA sequence: TGCGCCAGCAGTGTTCAGGGCCAAACTTATGGCTACACCTTC.

The V and J genes are TRBV9 and TRBJ2-2, with 12 bases matching TRBD2. The CDR3 totals 17 residues. Unmatched junction bases numbered 8, after V lost 4 bases and J lost 4 bases. The germline V gene encodes CDR1 SGDLS and CDR2 YYNGEE. In nucleotides, the CDR3 is TGTGCCAGCAGCTTAACCGGGACTAGCGGGCGCACCGGGGAGCTGTTTTTT. Its protein is CASSLTGTSGRTGELFF.

The rearrangement joins TRBV4-3 to TRBJ2-5, with 9 bases lining up with TRBD2. Germline values: CDR1 LGHNA, CDR2 YSLEER. V lost 6 bases, J lost 4 bases, and 3 bases stayed unmatched. CDR3 length: 13 amino acids. CDR3 amino acids: CASSLLAGETQYF. The DNA for the CDR3 is TGCGCCAGCAGTTTACTAGCGGGAGAGACCCAGTACTTC.

The V call is TRBV5-1, the J call TRBJ1-2; D possibly corresponds to TRBD1 (6 bases). CDR1 is SGHRS, CDR2 YFSETQ, per germline. The CDR3 runs to 14 residues. Between the trimmed V and J ends, which lost 1 base and 4 bases, there was a span of 11 bases. CDR3 sequence: CASSLTGTSYGYTF. CDR3 bases: TGCGCCAGCAGCTTGACAGGGACCTCCTATGGCTACACCTTC. Based on the CDR3 plus reference TRBV5-1 and TRBJ1-2, the full variable domain is KAGVTQTPRYLIKTRGQQVTLSCSPISGHRSVSWYQQTPGQGLQFLFEYFSETQRNKGNFPGRFSGRQFSNSRSEMNVSTLELGDSALYLCASSLTGTSYGYTFGSGTRLTVV.

This clone has just a few counts. J is TRBJ1-1 and V is TRBV28; 10 bases map to TRBD1. The CDR3 spans 16 residues. CDR1 is MDHEN and CDR2 is SYDVKM in the germline V gene. The ends lost 6 bases at V and 5 bases at J; junction bases unmatched: 12. The CDR3 is CASRLPGQGFKTEAFF. The CDR3 DNA reads as TGTGCCAGCAGGCTCCCGGGACAGGGGTTTAAAACTGAAGCTTTCTTT.

This clone was observed a handful of times. The rearrangement uses TRBV11-3 and TRBJ2-2; the match to TRBD2 covers 7 bases. With V trimmed by 4 bases and J by 2 bases, 1 base remained unmatched. CDR3 size: 14 residues. Germline CDR1 and CDR2: SGHNT and YENEEA. The CDR3 DNA follows: TGTGCCAGCAGCTCTAGCGGAAACACCGGGGAGCTGTTTTTT. It is translated as CASSSSGNTGELFF.

This clone was detected a few times. The chain links TRBV7-3 to TRBJ2-5; tentative D call: TRBD1 (5 bases). The CDR3 covers 14 residues. Trimming pared 0 bases from V and 6 bases from J, leaving 11 bases between. CDR1 and CDR2 from the germline V gene are SGHTA and FQGTGA. CDR3 loop: CASSLTPGMQTQYF. The CDR3 region has the DNA TGTGCCAGCAGCTTAACCCCAGGGATGCAGACCCAGTACTTC. The full variable domain, its missing parts supplied by reference TRBV7-3 and TRBJ2-5, is GAGVSQTPSNKVTEKGKYVELRCDPISGHTALYWYRQSLGQGPEFLIYFQGTGAADDSGLPNDRFFAVRPEGSVSTLKIQRTERGDSAVYLCASSLTPGMQTQYFGPGTRLLVL.

The sample holds a few counts of this clone. The DNA for the CDR3 is TGCGCCAGCAGCTTCGTCCCCATCGACACCGGGGAGCTGTTTTTT. It encodes CASSFVPIDTGELFF. V and J are TRBV5-1 and TRBJ2-2; D ambiguous. The ends were cut back, 2 bases at V and 3 bases at J, with 11 bases in the middle. Germline V CDR1 and CDR2: SGHRS, YFSETQ. The CDR3 is made up of 15 amino acids.